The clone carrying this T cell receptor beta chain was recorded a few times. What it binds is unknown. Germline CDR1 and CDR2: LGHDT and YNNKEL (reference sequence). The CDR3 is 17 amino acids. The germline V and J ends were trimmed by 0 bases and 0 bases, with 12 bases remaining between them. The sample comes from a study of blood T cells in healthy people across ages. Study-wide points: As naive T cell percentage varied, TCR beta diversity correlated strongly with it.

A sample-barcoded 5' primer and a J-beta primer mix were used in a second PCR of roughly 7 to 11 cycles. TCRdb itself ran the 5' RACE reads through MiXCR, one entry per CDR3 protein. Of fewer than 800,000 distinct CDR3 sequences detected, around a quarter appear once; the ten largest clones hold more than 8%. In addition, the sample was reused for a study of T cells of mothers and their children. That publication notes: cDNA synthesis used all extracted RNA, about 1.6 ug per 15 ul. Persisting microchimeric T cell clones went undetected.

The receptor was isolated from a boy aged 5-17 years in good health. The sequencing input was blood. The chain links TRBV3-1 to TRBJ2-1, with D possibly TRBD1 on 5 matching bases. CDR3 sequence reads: CASSQDAGSASYNEQFF. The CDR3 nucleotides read TGTGCCAGCAGCCAAGATGCAGGGTCGGCCTCCTACAATGAGCAGTTCTTC.